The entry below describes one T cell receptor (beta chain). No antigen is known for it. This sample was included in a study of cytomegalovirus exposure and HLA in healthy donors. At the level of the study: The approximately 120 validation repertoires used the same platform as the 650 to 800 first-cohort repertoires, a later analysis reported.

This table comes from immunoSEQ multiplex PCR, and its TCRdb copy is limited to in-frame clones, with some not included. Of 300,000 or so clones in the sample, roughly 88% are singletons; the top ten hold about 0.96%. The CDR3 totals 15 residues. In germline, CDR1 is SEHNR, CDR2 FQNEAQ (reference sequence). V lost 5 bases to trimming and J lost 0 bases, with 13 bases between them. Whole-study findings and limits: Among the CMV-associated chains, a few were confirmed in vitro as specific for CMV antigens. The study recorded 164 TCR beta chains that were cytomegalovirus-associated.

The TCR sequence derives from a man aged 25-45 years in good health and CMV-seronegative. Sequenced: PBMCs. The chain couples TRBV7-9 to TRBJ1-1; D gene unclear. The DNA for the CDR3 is TGTGCCAGCAGCCCCCCGGGTGCCATGAACACTGAAGCTTTCTTT. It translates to CASSPPGAMNTEAFF.